The 16 T cell receptor beta chains given below trace back to one sample, sequenced in a study of blood T cell repertoires in COVID-19. The table came from immunoSEQ multiplex PCR; TCRdb's copy has only in-frame clones and leaves some out. The sample lists some 670,000 clones, over 80% occurring once. The sample was peripheral blood. The source of these receptors is a woman aged 18-30 years with acute or convalescent COVID-19.

The genes are TRBV6-5 and TRBJ1-2, with D perhaps TRBD1 (6 bases). Per germline, CDR1 MNHEY and CDR2 SVGAGI. V shed 8 bases and J shed 6 bases, with 16 bases lying between them. The CDR3 length is 13 residues. CDR3 DNA sequence: TGTGCCAGCGCCTCACAGGGTAGGAATGGCTACACCTTC. Residues: CASASQGRNGYTF.

CDR3 amino acids: CASSLDGQGFQDYNEQFF. The CDR3 DNA sequence: TGTGCCAGCAGCTTAGATGGACAGGGGTTTCAGGATTACAATGAGCAGTTCTTC. This sequence joins TRBV7-6 and TRBJ2-1; 9 positions agree with TRBD1. V lost 1 base to trimming and J lost 4 bases; unmatched junction nucleotides: 11. The germline gives CDR1 SGHVS, CDR2 FNYEAQ. This CDR3 is 18 amino acids long.

The V gene is TRBV27, the J gene TRBJ1-1, with D unresolved. From germline, CDR1 is MNHEY and CDR2 SMNVEV (reference sequence). Trimming pared 4 bases from V and 8 bases from J, leaving 14 bases between. This CDR3 contains 13 residues. CDR3 sequence (DNA): TGTGCCAGCAGTTCTCCGTGGGAGGGCGAAGCTTTCTTT. Its translation: CASSSPWEGEAFF.

Of note for this clone: Within the sample, other DNA sequences also encode this same CDR3. The V call is TRBV4-1, the J call TRBJ1-1; weak D call: TRBD1 (6 bases). This CDR3 is built from 14 residues. With 1 base removed from V and 4 bases from J, the gap between germline ends came to 10 bases. Germline V gene lookup returns CDR1 MGHRA and CDR2 YSYEKL. CDR3 protein: CASSQVKGGTEAFF. DNA for the CDR3: TGCGCCAGCAGCCAAGTTAAAGGGGGCACTGAAGCTTTCTTT.

This clone was seen more than once but under ten times. The chain employs TRBV4-1 and TRBJ1-2; D perhaps matches TRBD1 (5 bases). V was trimmed by 3 bases and J by 6 bases, leaving 23 bases between them. From germline, CDR1 is MGHRA and CDR2 YSYEKL. The CDR3 length is 17 residues. The CDR3: CASSQLVVGSGFDGYTF. The DNA of the CDR3 is TGCGCCAGCAGCCAGTTGGTAGTTGGATCAGGGTTCGATGGCTACACCTTC.

The chain is built from TRBV5-6 and TRBJ1-3; D might be TRBD1 (5 bases). This CDR3 is 15 amino acids long. V lost 1 base and J lost 0, with 8 bases in between. Germline lookup yields CDR1 SGHDT and CDR2 YYEEEE. Written as DNA, the CDR3 is TGTGCCAGCAGCTTGAGACAGAGCTCTGGAAACACCATATATTTT. Its translation is CASSLRQSSGNTIYF.

The chain joins TRBV4-3 to TRBJ2-7, with 8 bases fitting TRBD1. Germline CDR1 reads LGHNA; CDR2 reads YSLEER. There are 14 residues in the CDR3. V lost 6 bases and J lost 3; bases outside the gene matches: 7. DNA for the CDR3: TGCGCCAGCAGTCTCGGACAGGGCAACTACGAGCAGTACTTC. Translation: CASSLGQGNYEQYF.

CDR3 sequence (DNA): TGTGCCAGCAGCGTAAAGCGGGCCGGGGAAAAACTGTTTTTT. Amino acid sequence: CASSVKRAGEKLFF. This chain uses TRBV7-9 with TRBJ1-4; D gene uncertain. The CDR3 runs 14 residues. Germline lookup yields CDR1 SEHNR and CDR2 FQNEAQ (reference sequence). V was shortened by 5 bases and J by 8 bases, with 15 bases between the two germline ends.

The chain combines TRBV5-5 with TRBJ2-7; 13 nucleotides agree with TRBD2. J lost 4 bases, V lost 1 base, and 5 bases had no gene match. CDR1 SGHKS and CDR2 YYEKEE come from the germline V gene (reference sequence). This CDR3 comprises 16 residues. The CDR3 DNA is TGTGCCAGCAGCTTGTTTGGGACTAGCGGGGTGTACGAGCAGTACTTC. It codes for CASSLFGTSGVYEQYF. Drawing the rest from reference TRBV5-5 and TRBJ2-7, the complete variable domain is DAGVTQSPTHLIKTRGQQVTLRCSPISGHKSVSWYQQVLGQGPQFIFQYYEKEERGRGNFPDRFSARQFPNYSSELNVNALLLGDSALYLCASSLFGTSGVYEQYFGPGTRLTVT.

The chain joins TRBV6-5 to TRBJ1-2; 7 nucleotides line up with TRBD1. The CDR3 spans 15 residues. Unmatched junction bases numbered 14, after V lost 7 bases and J lost 6 bases. Germline CDR1 reads MNHEY; CDR2 reads SVGAGI. The CDR3 coding sequence is TGTGCCAGCAAAGGGGGGAACAGGGGTTTTAATGGCTACACCTTC. Protein: CASKGGNRGFNGYTF.

This sequence joins TRBV7-3 and TRBJ2-2, with a tentative D call TRBD2 (7 bases). Per germline, CDR1 SGHTA and CDR2 FQGTGA. This CDR3 has 14 amino acids. Trimming pared 8 bases from V and 2 bases from J, leaving 12 bases between. In nucleotides, the CDR3 is TGTGCCAGCCGGTGGGGGGGCAACACCGGGGAGCTGTTTTTT. This codes for CASRWGGNTGELFF.

V is TRBV5-1 and J is TRBJ2-1; 8 nucleotides match TRBD1. V trimming: 4 bases; J trimming: 7 bases; junction bases outside the gene matches: 7. Germline CDR1 is SGHRS and CDR2 is YFSETQ. The CDR3 is 14 amino acids. The CDR3 DNA reads as TGCGCCAGCAGCCCGAGGACAGGGTGGAATGAGCAGTTCTTC. Translation: CASSPRTGWNEQFF.

The chain carries TRBV3-1 (or the pseudogene TRBV3-2) and TRBJ2-7, with D possibly matching TRBD2 (5 bases). V was shortened by 0 bases and J by 2 bases, with 14 bases between the two germline ends. The CDR3 sequence is 16 residues long. Germline V gives CDR1 LGHDT, CDR2 YNNKEL (reference sequence). The CDR3 region is CASSQDRSGFTYEQYF. The CDR3 DNA sequence: TGTGCCAGCAGCCAAGATAGAAGCGGCTTTACCTACGAGCAGTACTTC.

The rearrangement links TRBV19 to TRBJ2-1, with TRBD2 identical over 9 bases. Germline assignment: CDR1 LNHDA and CDR2 SQIVND (reference sequence). This CDR3 spans 15 amino acids. V was pared by 3 bases and J by 12 bases, with 12 bases of the junction left unmatched. This CDR3 is CASSMTSGAIDGQFF. The CDR3 DNA is TGTGCCAGTAGTATGACTAGCGGTGCTATTGACGGGCAGTTCTTC.

The J gene is TRBJ1-3, the V gene TRBV7-8; D is ambiguous. Trimming took 5 bases from V and 4 from J, leaving 18 bases between them. CDR1 is SGHVS and CDR2 is FQNEAQ in the germline V gene. The CDR3 is made up of 16 amino acids. The CDR3 reads CASSPMVELRGNTIYF. The DNA for the CDR3 is TGTGCCAGCAGCCCCATGGTCGAACTGAGGGGAAACACCATATATTTT.

V is TRBV7-8 and J is TRBJ1-1; D is ambiguous. Per the germline V gene, CDR1 is SGHVS and CDR2 is FQNEAQ. The CDR3 runs 13 residues. Deletions cut 5 bases from V and 2 bases from J, with 9 bases between. The CDR3 is CASSARLNTEAFF. DNA of the CDR3: TGTGCCAGCAGCGCCAGGTTAAACACTGAAGCTTTCTTT.